What follows are 8 T cell receptor beta chains derived from one specimen sequenced in a study of shared clonotypes between healthy human individuals. Terminally differentiated effector memory CD45RA+ cells were excluded by CCR7 positive selection of CD45RO-negative cells. The table came from immunoSEQ multiplex PCR; TCRdb's copy has only in-frame clones and leaves some out. Seen here are around 1.9 million clones, about 94% observed once, and the top ten hold around 1.7%. The material sequenced was naive CD8+ T cells from PBMCs. Every receptor here comes from a man between 18 and 35 years old in good health. Some clones in this sample may be carry-over from other donors' samples.

The V call is TRBV10-3, the J call TRBJ2-1, with TRBD2 matching 8 bases. V shed 6 bases, J shed 8 bases, and the junction held 9 bases outside the gene matches. Germline V gene sequence: CDR1 ENHRY, CDR2 SYGVKD. CDR3 length equals 14 residues. The CDR3 reads CAIRKTAGGDEQFF. The CDR3 nucleotides are TGTGCCATCAGGAAGACGGCGGGAGGAGATGAGCAGTTCTTC.

The chain combines TRBV2 with TRBJ2-7, with 9 bases fitting TRBD1. The CDR3 length is 15 residues. The V and J ends lost 4 bases and 4 bases, in that order; junction bases with no gene match: 8. CDR1 is SNHLY, CDR2 FYNNEI, per germline. CDR3 in DNA: TGTGCCAGCAGTGTGGTGTCGGGACAGGGTTACGAGCAGTACTTC. As protein: CASSVVSGQGYEQYF.

The chain joins TRBV19 to TRBJ2-1, with TRBD2 matching over 8 bases. Germline V CDR1 and CDR2: LNHDA, SQIVND (reference sequence). The trim removed 5 bases at V and 1 base at J, leaving 10 bases unmatched. The CDR3 extends over 17 amino acids. CDR3 sequence (DNA): TGTGCCAGTAGTCCGCAGGAAGCGGGAGTGTCCTACAATGAGCAGTTCTTC. Its translation is CASSPQEAGVSYNEQFF.

The chain carries TRBV27 and TRBJ2-3, with a possible D match to TRBD2 (6 bases). V was pared by 6 bases and J by 6 bases, with 19 bases between. The CDR3 consists of 15 residues. Germline CDR1 MNHEY, CDR2 SMNVEV (reference sequence). This CDR3 is CASSRLVPYADTQYF. The CDR3 DNA is TGTGCCAGCAGCCGACTAGTTCCTTACGCCGATACGCAGTATTTT.

This sequence joins TRBV7-9 and TRBJ2-1; no clear D. The ends were cut back, 3 bases at V and 2 bases at J, with 14 bases in the middle. CDR3 size: 16 residues. Germline CDR1 reads SEHNR; CDR2 reads FQNEAQ (reference sequence). CDR3 region: CASSFTVPATYNEQFF. CDR3 sequence (DNA): TGTGCCAGCAGCTTCACGGTGCCAGCAACCTACAATGAGCAGTTCTTC. Together with reference TRBV7-9 and TRBJ2-1, the CDR3 gives the full variable domain: DTGVSQNPRHKITKRGQNVTFRCDPISEHNRLYWYRQTLGQGPEFLTYFQNEAQLEKSRLLSDRFSAERPKGSFSTLEIQRTEQGDSAMYLCASSFTVPATYNEQFFGPGTRLTVL.

A word on this clone: In the same sample, other DNA sequences code for this CDR3. The chain couples TRBV28 to TRBJ2-7; D gene ambiguous. This CDR3 contains 10 residues. With 6 bases removed from V and 4 bases from J, the gap between germline ends came to 4 bases. Germline values: CDR1 MDHEN, CDR2 SYDVKM. The CDR3, as DNA: TGTGCCAGCAGGTCATACGAGCAGTACTTC. It codes for CASRSYEQYF.

The gene calls are TRBV19 and TRBJ1-1; D is uncertain. This CDR3 has 15 amino acids. Trimming left V 3 bases short and J 0 bases short, with 11 bases between. Germline assignment: CDR1 LNHDA and CDR2 SQIVND (reference sequence). CDR3 sequence reads: CASSMGYRMNTEAFF. The DNA of the CDR3 is TGTGCCAGTAGTATGGGCTACAGAATGAACACTGAAGCTTTCTTT.

The chain carries TRBV6-5 and TRBJ2-1; D is uncertain. Trimming removed 2 bases from V and 0 bases from J, with 8 bases in between. Germline V gene sequence: CDR1 MNHEY, CDR2 SVGAGI. This CDR3 comprises 15 residues. The CDR3 is CASSYDQSSYNEQFF. CDR3 in DNA: TGTGCCAGCAGTTACGACCAGAGCTCCTACAATGAGCAGTTCTTC.